The sequence of this TCR beta chain was determined in a study of blood T cell repertoires in COVID-19. Study overall: Samples representing acute and convalescent COVID-19 were sourced from the United States, Italy and Spain.

The CDR3 sequence is 14 residues long. Repertoires were generated with immunoSEQ multiplex PCR, while TCRdb's copy carries only in-frame clones and drops some. The sample shows 300,000 to 450,000 clones, about 89% of them seen only once. Followed over time, Seattle patients had been enrolled while infection was active. The receptor was derived from a woman under 40 with COVID-19, enrolled during active disease. This chain links TRBV12-2 with TRBJ1-5. TRBV12-2 constitutes a pseudogene. Sequencing input: peripheral blood. This chain's CDR3 is CARRSNLSNQPQHF. The CDR3 DNA reads as TGTGCAAGGCGGTCGAACCTAAGCAATCAGCCCCAGCATTTT.